One TCR beta chain is described in this entry. Its antigen is unknown. The entirety of the isolated RNA underwent reverse transcription, so expressed TCRB transcripts were sequenced. Libraries were prepared by immunoSEQ multiplex PCR; TCRdb keeps only in-frame clonotypes and omits some of them. The sample contains roughly 370,000 clones, about 14% of which appear only once. V was pared by 4 bases and J by 4 bases, with 6 bases of the junction left unmatched. This CDR3 is built from 15 residues. Germline lookup yields CDR1 SGHVS and CDR2 FQNEAQ. The sample originates from a study of beta chain features in type 1 diabetes. Overall study results and limits: Shorter TCRB CDR3s, moderately but significantly so, marked every one of the four CD4+ subsets in Type 1 diabetes patients. In comparison with healthy donors, patients had naive, central memory and Treg TCRB repertoires that appeared more similar. The cDNA sequencing approach could over-represent high-TCR-expressing cells.

The rearrangement uses TRBV7-8 and TRBJ2-1; 8 positions match TRBD2. The receptor's source is a man aged 30 to 45 in good health. The sequenced sample consisted of naive CD4+ T cells from blood. CDR3 residues: CASSSREGVYNEQFF. In nucleotides, the CDR3 is TGTGCCAGCAGCTCCCGGGAGGGAGTGTACAATGAGCAGTTCTTC.